Presented here are 11 T cell receptor beta chains from one specimen sequenced in a study of blood T cell repertoires in COVID-19 (TCRdb year 2020). Library preparation was by the immunoSEQ multiplex PCR assay. TCRdb retrieved this table from immuneACCESS and kept in-frame rearrangements only. Not all clones are present; in checked studies, unresolved V genes account for under half, and no reason is known for the remainder. This sample has some 250,000 clones in its table, and around 84% of those were observed once. 4.2% of the sample goes to the ten largest clones. Sequencing was performed on peripheral blood. These TCRs come from a man aged 55 to 70 with acute or convalescent COVID-19.

The genes are TRBV6-2 or TRBV6-3 and TRBJ1-4; TRBD1 might be the D (6 bases). The V end lost 6 bases, the J end lost 11 bases, and 13 bases lay between the germline ends. The CDR3 extends over 12 amino acids. CDR1 and CDR2 from the germline V gene are MNHEY and SVGEGT. CDR3 coding DNA: TGTGCCAGCAGCAAGGGACAAAGTAAACTGTTTTTT. Translated, it gives CASSKGQSKLFF.

The gene calls are TRBV19 and TRBJ2-6, with unresolved D. Germline CDR1 is LNHDA and CDR2 is SQIVND (reference sequence). Trimming cost V 3 bases and J 0 bases, with 3 bases left between them. This CDR3 comprises 14 residues. Here the CDR3 DNA reads TGTGCCAGTAGTATCGGCTCTGGGGCCAACGTCCTGACTTTC. Residues: CASSIGSGANVLTF.

The V gene is TRBV6-5, the J gene TRBJ2-1, with D possibly TRBD2 on 7 matching bases. The CDR3 loop spans 15 amino acids. CDR1 is MNHEY and CDR2 is SVGAGI in the germline V gene. The V end was cut by 6 bases, the J end by 2 bases, with 14 bases between. CDR3 nucleotides: TGTGCCAGCAGCCGAGGGGGGACTACCTACAATGAGCAGTTCTTC. Its protein product is CASSRGGTTYNEQFF.

The chain has TRBV5-1 and TRBJ2-7; 12 nucleotides line up with TRBD1. The V gene's germline CDR1 is SGHRS and CDR2 YFSETQ. This CDR3 region has 15 residues. Trimming at V came to 3 bases and at J to 6 bases, leaving 7 bases not matched to a gene. The CDR3 nucleotides read TGCGCCAGCAGCTGGGGGACAGGGGGCGTATCCGAGCAGTACTTC. Translated: CASSWGTGGVSEQYF.

This clone was picked up one time. The gene calls are TRBV7-8 and TRBJ2-3; possibly TRBD1 for D (5 bases). The CDR3 contains 16 residues. With 3 bases removed from V and 2 bases from J, the gap between germline ends came to 15 bases. CDR1 and CDR2 (germline): SGHVS, FQNEAQ. Here the CDR3 DNA reads TGTGCCAGCAGCTTTAAAAAGGGGCTTACCACAGATACGCAGTATTTT. Its translation is CASSFKKGLTTDTQYF.

This chain connects TRBV27 to TRBJ2-1, with a tentative D call TRBD2 (5 bases). This CDR3 region has 16 residues. Germline values: CDR1 MNHEY, CDR2 SMNVEV (reference sequence). With 2 bases removed from V and 3 bases from J, the gap between germline ends came to 14 bases. The CDR3, as DNA: TGTGCCAGCAGTTTAGACGCAGGAGACTACTACAATGAGCAGTTCTTC. Translation: CASSLDAGDYYNEQFF.

This clone appeared once. The chain links TRBV27 to TRBJ2-1; the match to TRBD1 covers 8 bases. Germline-derived CDR1 and CDR2 are MNHEY and SMNVEV (reference sequence). The CDR3 totals 19 residues. Trimming removed 5 bases from V and 4 bases from J; junction bases left unmatched: 19. The CDR3 nucleotides are TGTGCCAGCAGTCCTCTGGGGACAGGCAAGGTAGGACCTTACAATGAGCAGTTCTTC. Its protein is CASSPLGTGKVGPYNEQFF.

This rearrangement joins TRBV4-1 to TRBJ1-2; TRBD1 aligns across 8 bases. Germline V gene sequence: CDR1 MGHRA, CDR2 YSYEKL. Unmatched junction bases numbered 3, after V lost 4 bases and J lost 2 bases. This CDR3 region has 14 residues. DNA of the CDR3: TGCGCCAGCAGCCTGGGACAGGCCAACTATGGCTACACCTTC. Translated, it gives CASSLGQANYGYTF.

This clone was counted a single time. Here the CDR3 reads CASSQDQGIPGYTF. In DNA form, the CDR3 reads TGTGCCAGCAGCCAAGATCAGGGAATCCCTGGCTACACCTTC. The chain couples TRBV4-2 to TRBJ1-2, with a weak D call TRBD1 (5 bases). Trimming took 0 bases from V and 7 from J, leaving 12 bases between them. CDR1 and CDR2 (germline): LGHNA, YNFKEQ. The CDR3 is made up of 14 amino acids.

The chain joins TRBV19 to TRBJ2-7, with D possibly matching TRBD1 (7 bases). This CDR3 is 14 amino acids long. Between the trimmed V and J ends, which lost 7 bases and 6 bases, there was a span of 19 bases. The germline V gene has CDR1 LNHDA and CDR2 SQIVND (reference sequence). CDR3 nucleotide sequence: TGTGCCAGTAACCAGGGGGGCGCAATGGGCGAGCAGTACTTC. Protein product: CASNQGGAMGEQYF. The complete variable domain, with remaining parts taken from reference TRBV19 and TRBJ2-7, reads DGGITQSPKYLFRKEGQNVTLSCEQNLNHDAMYWYRQDPGQGLRLIYYSQIVNDFQKGDIAEGYSVSREKKESFPLTVTSAQKNPTAFYLCASNQGGAMGEQYFGPGTRLTVT.

The genes are TRBV3-1 (or the pseudogene TRBV3-2) and TRBJ1-5; D uncertain. The germline V and J ends were trimmed by 4 bases and 5 bases, with 12 bases remaining between them. Germline V gene lookup returns CDR1 LGHDT and CDR2 YNNKEL (reference sequence). The CDR3 is 14 residues long. The CDR3 spells CASSPTSLYQPQHF. CDR3 nucleotides: TGTGCCAGCAGCCCCACATCTCTGTATCAGCCCCAGCATTTT.